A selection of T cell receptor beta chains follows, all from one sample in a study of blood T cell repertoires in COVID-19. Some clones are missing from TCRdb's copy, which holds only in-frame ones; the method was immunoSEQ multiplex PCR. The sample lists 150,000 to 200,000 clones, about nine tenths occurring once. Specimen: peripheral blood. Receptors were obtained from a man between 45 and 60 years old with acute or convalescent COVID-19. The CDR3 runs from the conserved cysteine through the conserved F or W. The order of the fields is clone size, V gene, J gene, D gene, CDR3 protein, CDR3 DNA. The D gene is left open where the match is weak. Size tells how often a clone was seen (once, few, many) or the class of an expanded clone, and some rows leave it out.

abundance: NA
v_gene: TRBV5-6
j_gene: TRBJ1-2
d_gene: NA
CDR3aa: CASSRGQPNYGYTF
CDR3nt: TGTGCCAGCAGTCGGGGACAACCTAACTATGGCTACACCTTC

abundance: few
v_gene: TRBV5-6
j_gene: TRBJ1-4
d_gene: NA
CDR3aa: CASSLVREEKLFF
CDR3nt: TGTGCCAGCAGCTTGGTGCGGGAGGAAAAACTGTTTTTT

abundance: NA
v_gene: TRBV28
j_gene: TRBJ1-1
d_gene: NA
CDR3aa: CASSPGEAFF
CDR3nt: TGTGCCAGCTCCCCCGGTGAAGCTTTCTTT

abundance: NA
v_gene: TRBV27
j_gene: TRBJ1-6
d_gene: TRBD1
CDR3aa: CASKYGQGGSPLHF
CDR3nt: TGTGCCAGCAAGTACGGACAGGGGGGTTCACCCCTCCACTTT

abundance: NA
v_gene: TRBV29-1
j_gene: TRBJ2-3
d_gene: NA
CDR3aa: CSIGTLSTDTQYF
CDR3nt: TGCAGCATCGGGACACTTTCCACAGATACGCAGTATTTT

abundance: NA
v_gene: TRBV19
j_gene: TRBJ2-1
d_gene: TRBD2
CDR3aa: CASSMMGGSSYNEQFF
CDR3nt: TGTGCCAGTAGTATGATGGGCGGGAGCTCCTACAATGAGCAGTTCTTC

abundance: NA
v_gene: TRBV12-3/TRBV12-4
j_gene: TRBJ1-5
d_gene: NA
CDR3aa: CASSLNQPQHF
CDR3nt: TGTGCCAGCAGTCTCAATCAGCCCCAGCATTTT

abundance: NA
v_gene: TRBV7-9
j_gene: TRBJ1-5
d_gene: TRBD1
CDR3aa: CASSLEGGGQPQHF
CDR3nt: TGTGCCAGCAGCTTAGAAGGGGGCGGTCAGCCCCAGCATTTT

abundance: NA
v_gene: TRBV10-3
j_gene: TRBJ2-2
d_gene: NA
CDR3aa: CAISESTRRADTGELFF
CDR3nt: TGTGCCATCAGTGAGTCGACTCGCAGGGCTGACACCGGGGAGCTGTTTTTT

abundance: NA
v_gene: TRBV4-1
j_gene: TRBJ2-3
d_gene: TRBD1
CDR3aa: CASRATGQGLDTQYF
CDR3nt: TGCGCCAGCAGAGCGACGGGACAGGGGTTAGATACGCAGTATTTT

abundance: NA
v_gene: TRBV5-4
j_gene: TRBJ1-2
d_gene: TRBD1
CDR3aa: CASSLMGDRQGDGYTF
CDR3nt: TGTGCCAGCAGCTTGATGGGCGATCGACAGGGTGATGGCTACACCTTC

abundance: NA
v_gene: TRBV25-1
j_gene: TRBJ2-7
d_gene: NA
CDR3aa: CASSVFAGSSYEQYF
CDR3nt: TGTGCCAGCAGTGTATTCGCAGGTTCCTCCTACGAGCAGTACTTC

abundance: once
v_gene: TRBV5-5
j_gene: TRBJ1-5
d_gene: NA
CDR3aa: CASSLYTSPSNQPQHF
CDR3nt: TGTGCCAGCAGCTTGTACACTAGCCCTAGCAATCAGCCCCAGCATTTT

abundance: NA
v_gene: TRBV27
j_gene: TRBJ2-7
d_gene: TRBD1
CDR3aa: CASSFWGQEEYEQYF
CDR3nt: TGTGCCAGCAGTTTCTGGGGACAGGAGGAATACGAGCAGTACTTC

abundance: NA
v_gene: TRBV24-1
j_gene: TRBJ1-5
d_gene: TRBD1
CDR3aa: CATTWGTWDSENSNQPQHF
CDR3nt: TGTGCCACTACTTGGGGGACCTGGGACAGCGAAAATAGCAATCAGCCCCAGCATTTT

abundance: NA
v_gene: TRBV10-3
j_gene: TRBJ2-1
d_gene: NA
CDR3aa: CAAGHDLDEQFF
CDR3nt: TGTGCCGCCGGTCATGACTTGGATGAGCAGTTCTTC

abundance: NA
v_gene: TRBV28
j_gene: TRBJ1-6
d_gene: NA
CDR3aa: CASRGGDSPLHF
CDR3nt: TGTGCCAGCAGGGGAGGAGATTCACCCCTCCACTTT

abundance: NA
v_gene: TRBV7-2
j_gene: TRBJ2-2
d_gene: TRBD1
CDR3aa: CASSAHQGAVGELFF
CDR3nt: TGTGCCAGCAGCGCTCACCAGGGGGCGGTCGGGGAGCTGTTTTTT

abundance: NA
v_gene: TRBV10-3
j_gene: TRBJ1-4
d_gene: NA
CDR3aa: CAISEGLTNEKLFF
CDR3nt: TGTGCCATCAGTGAGGGGCTGACTAATGAAAAACTGTTTTTT

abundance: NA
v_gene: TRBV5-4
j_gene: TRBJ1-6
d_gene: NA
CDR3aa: CASSAGYNSPLHF
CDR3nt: TGTGCCAGCAGTGCAGGTTATAATTCACCCCTCCACTTT

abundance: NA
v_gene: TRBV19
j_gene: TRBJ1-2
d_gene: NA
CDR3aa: CASRSDSPYGYTF
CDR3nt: TGTGCCAGTCGTTCGGACAGCCCCTATGGCTACACCTTC

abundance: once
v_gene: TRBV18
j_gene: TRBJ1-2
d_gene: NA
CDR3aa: CASSPLDSPDGYTF
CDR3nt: TGTGCCAGCTCACCACTAGACAGCCCGGACGGCTACACCTTC

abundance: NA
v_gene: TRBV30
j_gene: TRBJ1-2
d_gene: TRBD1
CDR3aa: CASPDRAGGYTF
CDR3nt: TGTGCCTCCCCAGACAGGGCCGGCGGCTACACCTTC

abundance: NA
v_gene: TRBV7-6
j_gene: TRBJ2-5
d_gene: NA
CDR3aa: CASSLAWGGGETQYF
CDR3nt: TGTGCCAGCAGCTTAGCTTGGGGGGGCGGGGAGACCCAGTACTTC

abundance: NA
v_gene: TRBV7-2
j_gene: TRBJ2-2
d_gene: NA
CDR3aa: CASSPPTDTGELFF
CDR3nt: TGTGCCAGCAGCCCGCCGACAGACACCGGGGAGCTGTTTTTT

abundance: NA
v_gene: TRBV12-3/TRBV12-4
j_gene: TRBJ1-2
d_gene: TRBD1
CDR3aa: CASSQGDGYTF
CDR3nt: TGTGCCAGCAGCCAGGGGGATGGCTACACCTTC

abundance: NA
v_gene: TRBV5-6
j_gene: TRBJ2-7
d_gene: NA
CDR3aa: CASSLVPGGPGEQYF
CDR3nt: TGTGCCAGCAGCTTGGTCCCCGGGGGGCCTGGCGAGCAGTACTTC

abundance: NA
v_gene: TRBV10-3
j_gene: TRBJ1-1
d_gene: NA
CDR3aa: CAISESGHHTEAFF
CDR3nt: TGTGCCATCAGTGAGTCGGGACATCACACTGAAGCTTTCTTT

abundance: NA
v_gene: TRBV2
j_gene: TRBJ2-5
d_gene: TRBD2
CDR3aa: CASRGGETQYF
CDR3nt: TGTGCCAGCCGGGGAGGGGAGACCCAGTACTTC

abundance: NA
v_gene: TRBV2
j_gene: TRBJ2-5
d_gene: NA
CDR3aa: CASPTQNYKRGQYF
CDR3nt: TGTGCCAGCCCTACGCAGAATTATAAGAGAGGCCAGTACTTC

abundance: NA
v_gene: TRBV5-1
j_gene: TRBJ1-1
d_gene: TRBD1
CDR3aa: CASSSAGGFTEAFF
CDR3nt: TGCGCCAGCAGCTCAGCAGGGGGCTTCACTGAAGCTTTCTTT

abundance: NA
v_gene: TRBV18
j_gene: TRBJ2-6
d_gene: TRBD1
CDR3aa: CASSLSGTGFNGANVLTF
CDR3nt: TGTGCCAGCTCATTATCCGGGACAGGGTTTAATGGGGCCAACGTCCTGACTTTC

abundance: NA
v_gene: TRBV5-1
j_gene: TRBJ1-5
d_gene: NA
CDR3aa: CASSPDGGGGQPQHF
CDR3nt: TGCGCCAGCAGCCCTGATGGGGGAGGGGGTCAGCCCCAGCATTTT